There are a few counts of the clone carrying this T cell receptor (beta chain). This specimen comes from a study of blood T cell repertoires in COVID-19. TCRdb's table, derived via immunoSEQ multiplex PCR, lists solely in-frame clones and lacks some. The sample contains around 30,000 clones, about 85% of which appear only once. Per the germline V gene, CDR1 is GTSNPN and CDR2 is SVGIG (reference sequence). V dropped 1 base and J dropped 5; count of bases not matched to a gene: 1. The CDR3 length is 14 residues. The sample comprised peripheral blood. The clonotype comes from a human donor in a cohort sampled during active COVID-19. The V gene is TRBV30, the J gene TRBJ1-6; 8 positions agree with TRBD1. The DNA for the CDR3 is TGTGCCTGGAGTGCGGGACAGGATAATTCACCCCTCCACTTT. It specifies CAWSAGQDNSPLHF.